This TCR beta chain came from a study of T cells in Graves' hyperthyroidism and ophthalmopathy. This clonotype came up many times. Its target is unknown. Template material for amplifying TCR beta CDR3 regions consisted of RNA transcripts. During a first-round RT-PCR of the TCR CDR3, the HTBI primer set was used. TCRdb analysed the multiplex PCR reads with MiXCR anew, one entry per CDR3 protein. The sample shows some 460,000 distinct CDR3 sequences, 15% to 19% of them seen only once. CDR3 size: 12 residues. Germline V lookup: CDR1 MDHEN, CDR2 SYDVKM. V lost 5 bases and J lost 4, with 5 bases in between. Study-level points and caveats: Within blood appeared most thyroid clonotypes that had expanded above 0.001. The model forecast ophthalmopathy, anticipating it by a median roughly 6 months before onset. A model of 13 V-J features distinguished ophthalmopathy from stable hyperthyroidism.

This sequence was found in a woman younger than 35 with Graves' hyperthyroidism. The J gene is TRBJ1-4, the V gene TRBV28; D uncertain. Sample: blood. The DNA of the CDR3 is TGTGCCAGCAGTGAGGGTAATGAAAAACTGTTTTTT. Residues: CASSEGNEKLFF.